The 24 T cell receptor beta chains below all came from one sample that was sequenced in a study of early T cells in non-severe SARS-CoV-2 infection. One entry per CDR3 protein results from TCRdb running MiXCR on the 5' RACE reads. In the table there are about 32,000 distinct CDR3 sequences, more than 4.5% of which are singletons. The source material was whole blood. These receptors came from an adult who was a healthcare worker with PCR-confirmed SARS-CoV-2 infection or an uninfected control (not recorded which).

DNA for the CDR3: TGTGCCAGCAGCCTCCCCGAGGACCCGAGGGCTTTCTTT. The encoded protein is CASSLPEDPRAFF. The chain couples TRBV5-8 to TRBJ1-1, with no clear D. The CDR3 consists of 13 residues. V was pared by 4 bases and J by 11 bases, with 18 bases between. Germline assignment: CDR1 SGHTS and CDR2 YDEGEE.

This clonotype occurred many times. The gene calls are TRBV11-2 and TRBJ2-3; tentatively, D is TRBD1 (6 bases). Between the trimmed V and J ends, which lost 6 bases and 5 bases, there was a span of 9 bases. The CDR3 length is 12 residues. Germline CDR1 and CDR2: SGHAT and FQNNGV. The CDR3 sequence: CASRIRGDTQYF. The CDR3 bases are TGTGCCAGCAGGATCAGGGGAGATACGCAGTATTTT.

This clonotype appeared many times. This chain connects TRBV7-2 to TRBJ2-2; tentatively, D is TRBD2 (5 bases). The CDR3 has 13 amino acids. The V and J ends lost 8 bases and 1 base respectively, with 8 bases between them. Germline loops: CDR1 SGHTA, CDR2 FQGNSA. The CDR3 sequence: CASLRGNTGELFF. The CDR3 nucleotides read TGTGCCAGCTTACGGGGGAACACCGGGGAGCTGTTTTTT.

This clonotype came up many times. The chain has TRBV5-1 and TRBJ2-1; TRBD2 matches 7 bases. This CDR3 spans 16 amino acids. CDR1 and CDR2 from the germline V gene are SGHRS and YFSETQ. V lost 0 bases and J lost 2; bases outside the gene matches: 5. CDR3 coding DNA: TGCGCCAGCAGCTTGGCCGCTAGCGGAGCCTACAATGAGCAGTTCTTC. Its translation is CASSLAASGAYNEQFF. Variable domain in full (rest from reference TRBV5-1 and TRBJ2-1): KAGVTQTPRYLIKTRGQQVTLSCSPISGHRSVSWYQQTPGQGLQFLFEYFSETQRNKGNFPGRFSGRQFSNSRSEMNVSTLELGDSALYLCASSLAASGAYNEQFFGPGTRLTVL.

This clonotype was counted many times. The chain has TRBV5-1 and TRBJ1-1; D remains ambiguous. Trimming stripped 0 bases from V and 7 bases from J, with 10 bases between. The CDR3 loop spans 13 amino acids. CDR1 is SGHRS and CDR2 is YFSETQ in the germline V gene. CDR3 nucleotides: TGCGCCAGCAGCTTGGAGGTAAAGAGTGAAGCTTTCTTT. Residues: CASSLEVKSEAFF.

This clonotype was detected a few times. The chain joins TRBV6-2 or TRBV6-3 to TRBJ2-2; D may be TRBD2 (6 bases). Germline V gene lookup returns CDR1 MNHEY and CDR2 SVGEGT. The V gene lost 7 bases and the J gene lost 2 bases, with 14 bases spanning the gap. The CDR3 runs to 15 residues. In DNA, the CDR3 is TGTGCCAGCACCTATAGCGGAGCTAACACCGGGGAGCTGTTTTTT. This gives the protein CASTYSGANTGELFF.

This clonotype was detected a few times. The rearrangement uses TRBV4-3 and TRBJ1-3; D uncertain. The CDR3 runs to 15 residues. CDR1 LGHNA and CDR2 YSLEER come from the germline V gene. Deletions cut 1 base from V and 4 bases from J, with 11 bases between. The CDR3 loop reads CASSQGWLGGNTIYF. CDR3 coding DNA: TGCGCCAGCAGCCAAGGATGGCTCGGCGGAAACACCATATATTTT.

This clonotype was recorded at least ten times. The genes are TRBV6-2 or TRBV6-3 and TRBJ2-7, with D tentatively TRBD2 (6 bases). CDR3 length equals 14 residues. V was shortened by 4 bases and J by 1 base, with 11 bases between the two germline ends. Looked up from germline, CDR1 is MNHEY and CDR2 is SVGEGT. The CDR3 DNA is TGTGCCAGCAGTTTAAGGGAGGTGTCCTACGAGCAGTACTTC. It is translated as CASSLREVSYEQYF.

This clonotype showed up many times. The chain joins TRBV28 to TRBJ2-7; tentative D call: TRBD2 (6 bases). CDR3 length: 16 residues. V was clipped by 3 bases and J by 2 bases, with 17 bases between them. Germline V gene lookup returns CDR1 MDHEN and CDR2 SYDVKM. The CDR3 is CASSFRGGENAYEQYF. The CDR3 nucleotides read TGTGCCAGCAGTTTTCGCGGAGGGGAAAACGCCTACGAGCAGTACTTC.

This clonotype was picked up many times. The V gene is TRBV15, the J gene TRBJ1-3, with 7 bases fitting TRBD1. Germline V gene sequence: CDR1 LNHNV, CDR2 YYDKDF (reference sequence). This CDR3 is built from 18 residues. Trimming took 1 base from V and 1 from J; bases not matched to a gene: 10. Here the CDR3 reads CATSRGATGSGSGNTIYF. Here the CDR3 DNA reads TGTGCCACCAGCAGAGGAGCGACAGGGAGCGGGTCTGGAAACACCATATATTTT.

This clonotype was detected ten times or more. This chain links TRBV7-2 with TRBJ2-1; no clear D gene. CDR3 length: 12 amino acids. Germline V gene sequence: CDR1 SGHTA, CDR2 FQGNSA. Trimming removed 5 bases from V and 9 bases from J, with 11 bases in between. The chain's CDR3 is CASSPSGAEQFF. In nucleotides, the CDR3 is TGTGCCAGCAGCCCGTCCGGAGCTGAGCAGTTCTTC.

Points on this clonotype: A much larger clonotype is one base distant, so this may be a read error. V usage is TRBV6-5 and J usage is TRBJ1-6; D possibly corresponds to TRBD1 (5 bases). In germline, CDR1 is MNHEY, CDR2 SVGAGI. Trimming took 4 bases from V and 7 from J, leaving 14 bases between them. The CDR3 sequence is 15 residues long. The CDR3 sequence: CASSFTGRSNSPLHF. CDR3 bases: TGTGCCAGCAGTTTTACGGGACGGTCAAATTCACCCCTCCACTTT.

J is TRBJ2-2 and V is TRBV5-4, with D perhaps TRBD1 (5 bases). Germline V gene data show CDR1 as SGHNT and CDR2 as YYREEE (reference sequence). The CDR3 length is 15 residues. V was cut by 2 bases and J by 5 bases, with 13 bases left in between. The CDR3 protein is CASSFLGAETGELFF. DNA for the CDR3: TGTGCCAGCAGCTTCCTAGGGGCGGAAACCGGGGAGCTGTTTTTT.

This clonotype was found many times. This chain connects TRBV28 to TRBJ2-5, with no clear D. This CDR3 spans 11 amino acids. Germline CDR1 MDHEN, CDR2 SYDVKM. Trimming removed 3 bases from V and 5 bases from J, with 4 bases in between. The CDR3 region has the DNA TGTGCCAGCAGTTTTGTTGAGACCCAGTACTTC. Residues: CASSFVETQYF.

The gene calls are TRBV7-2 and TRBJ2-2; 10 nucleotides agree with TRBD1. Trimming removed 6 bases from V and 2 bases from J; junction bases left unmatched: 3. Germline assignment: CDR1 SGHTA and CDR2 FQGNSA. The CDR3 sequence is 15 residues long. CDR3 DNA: TGTGCCAGCAGGCCGACAGGGGGCAACACCGGGGAGCTGTTTTTT. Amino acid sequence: CASRPTGGNTGELFF.

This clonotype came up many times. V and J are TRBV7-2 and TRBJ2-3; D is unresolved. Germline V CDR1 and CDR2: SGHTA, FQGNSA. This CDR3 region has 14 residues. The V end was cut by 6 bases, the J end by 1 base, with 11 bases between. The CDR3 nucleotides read TGTGCCAGCAGTTTTAGACCGGGCACAGATACGCAGTATTTT. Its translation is CASSFRPGTDTQYF.

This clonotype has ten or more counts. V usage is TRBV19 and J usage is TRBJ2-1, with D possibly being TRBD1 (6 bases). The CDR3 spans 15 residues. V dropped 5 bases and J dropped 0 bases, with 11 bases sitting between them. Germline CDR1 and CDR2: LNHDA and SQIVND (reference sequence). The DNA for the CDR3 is TGTGCCAGTAGTGGACAGAGTCTCTCCTACAATGAGCAGTTCTTC. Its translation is CASSGQSLSYNEQFF.

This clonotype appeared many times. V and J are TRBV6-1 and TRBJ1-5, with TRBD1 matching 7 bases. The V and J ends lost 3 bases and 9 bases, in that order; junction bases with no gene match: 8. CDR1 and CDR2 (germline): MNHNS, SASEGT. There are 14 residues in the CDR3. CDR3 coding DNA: TGTGCCAGCAGTGATGGGCAGGGGGTCAGGCCCCAGCATTTT. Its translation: CASSDGQGVRPQHF.

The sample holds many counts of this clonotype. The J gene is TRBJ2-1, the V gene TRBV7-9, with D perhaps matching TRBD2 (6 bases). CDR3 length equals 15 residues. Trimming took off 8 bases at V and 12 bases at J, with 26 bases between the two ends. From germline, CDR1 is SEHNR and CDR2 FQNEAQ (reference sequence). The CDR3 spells CASGGSLRDAVGQFF. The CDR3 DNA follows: TGTGCCAGCGGGGGGTCCTTGCGGGACGCCGTGGGGCAGTTCTTC.

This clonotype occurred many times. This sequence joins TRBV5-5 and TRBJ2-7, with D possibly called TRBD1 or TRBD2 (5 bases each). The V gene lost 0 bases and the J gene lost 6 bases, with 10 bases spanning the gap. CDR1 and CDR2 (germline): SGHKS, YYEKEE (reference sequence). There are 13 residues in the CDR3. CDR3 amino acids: CASSLGGDREQYF. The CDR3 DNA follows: TGTGCCAGCAGCTTGGGAGGGGATCGCGAGCAGTACTTC.

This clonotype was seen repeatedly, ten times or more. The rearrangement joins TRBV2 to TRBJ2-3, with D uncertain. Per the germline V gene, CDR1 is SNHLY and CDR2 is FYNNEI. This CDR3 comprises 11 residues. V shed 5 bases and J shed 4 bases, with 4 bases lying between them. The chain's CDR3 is CASSRADTQYF. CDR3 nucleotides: TGTGCCAGCAGTAGGGCAGATACGCAGTATTTT.

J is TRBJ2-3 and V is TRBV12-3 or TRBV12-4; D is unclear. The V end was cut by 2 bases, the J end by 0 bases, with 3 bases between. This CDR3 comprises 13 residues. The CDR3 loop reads CASSLLSTDTQYF. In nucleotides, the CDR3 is TGTGCCAGCAGTTTACTCAGCACAGATACGCAGTATTTT.

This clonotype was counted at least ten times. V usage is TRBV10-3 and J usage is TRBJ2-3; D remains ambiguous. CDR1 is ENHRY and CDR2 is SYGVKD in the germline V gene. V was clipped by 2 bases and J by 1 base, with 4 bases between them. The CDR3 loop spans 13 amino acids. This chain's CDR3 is CAISEGGTDTQYF. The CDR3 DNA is TGTGCCATCAGTGAGGGGGGCACAGATACGCAGTATTTT.

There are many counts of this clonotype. CDR3 region: CASRRAGTGHTTNEKLFF. The CDR3 DNA reads as TGTGCCAGCAGACGAGCCGGGACAGGACATACAACTAATGAAAAACTGTTTTTT. The V call is TRBV28, the J call TRBJ1-4, with 8 bases aligning to TRBD1. Germline CDR1 is MDHEN and CDR2 is SYDVKM. The CDR3 covers 18 residues. V lost 6 bases and J lost 0; bases outside the gene matches: 12.